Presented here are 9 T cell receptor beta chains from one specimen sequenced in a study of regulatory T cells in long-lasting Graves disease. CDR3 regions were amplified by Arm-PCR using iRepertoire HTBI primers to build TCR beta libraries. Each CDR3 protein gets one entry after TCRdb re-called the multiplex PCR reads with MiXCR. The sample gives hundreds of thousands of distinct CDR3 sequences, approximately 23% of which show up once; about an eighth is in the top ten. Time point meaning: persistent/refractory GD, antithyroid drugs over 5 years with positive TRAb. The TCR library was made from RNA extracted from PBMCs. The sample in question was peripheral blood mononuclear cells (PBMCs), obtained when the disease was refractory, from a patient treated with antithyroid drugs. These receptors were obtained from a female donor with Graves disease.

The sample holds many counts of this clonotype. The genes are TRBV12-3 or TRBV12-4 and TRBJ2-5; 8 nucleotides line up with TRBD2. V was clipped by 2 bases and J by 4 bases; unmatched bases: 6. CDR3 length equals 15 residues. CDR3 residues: CASSLLEGLGETQYF. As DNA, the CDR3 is TGTGCCAGCAGTTTACTGGAGGGACTAGGAGAGACCCAGTACTTC.

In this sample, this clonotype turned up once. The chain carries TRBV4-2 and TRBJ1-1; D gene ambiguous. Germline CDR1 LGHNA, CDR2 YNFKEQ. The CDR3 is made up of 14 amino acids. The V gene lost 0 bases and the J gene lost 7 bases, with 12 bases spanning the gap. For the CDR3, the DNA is TGTGCCAGCAGCCAAGATAAGAGGGCAAGTGAAGCTTTCTTT. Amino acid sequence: CASSQDKRASEAFF.

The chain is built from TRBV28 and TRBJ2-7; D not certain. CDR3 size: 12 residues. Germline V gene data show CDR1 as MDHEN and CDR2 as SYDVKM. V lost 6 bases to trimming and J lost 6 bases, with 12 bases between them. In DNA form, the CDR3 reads TGTGCCAGCAGAGAGAGGACCCCCGAGCAGTACTTC. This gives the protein CASRERTPEQYF.

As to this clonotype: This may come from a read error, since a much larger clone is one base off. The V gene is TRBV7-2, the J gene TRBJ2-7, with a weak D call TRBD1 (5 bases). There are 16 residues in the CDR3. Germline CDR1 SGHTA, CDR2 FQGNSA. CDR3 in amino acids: CASILGVGVSSYEQYF. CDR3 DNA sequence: TGTGCCAGCATCTTAGGGGTAGGGGTGAGCTCCTACGAGCAGTACTTC.

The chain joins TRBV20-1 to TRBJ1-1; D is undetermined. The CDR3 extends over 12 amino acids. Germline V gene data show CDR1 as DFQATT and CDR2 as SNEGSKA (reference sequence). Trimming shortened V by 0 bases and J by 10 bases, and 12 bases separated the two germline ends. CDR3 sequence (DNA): TGCAGTGCTAGAGAGGTTCGGGAATTAGCTTTCTTT. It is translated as CSAREVRELAFF.

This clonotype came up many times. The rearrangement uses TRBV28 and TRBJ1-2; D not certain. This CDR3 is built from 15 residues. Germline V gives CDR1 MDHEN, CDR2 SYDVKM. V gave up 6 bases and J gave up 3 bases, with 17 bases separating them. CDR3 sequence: CASSPWAERHYGYTF. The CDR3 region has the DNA TGTGCCAGCAGCCCTTGGGCGGAAAGACACTATGGCTACACCTTC.

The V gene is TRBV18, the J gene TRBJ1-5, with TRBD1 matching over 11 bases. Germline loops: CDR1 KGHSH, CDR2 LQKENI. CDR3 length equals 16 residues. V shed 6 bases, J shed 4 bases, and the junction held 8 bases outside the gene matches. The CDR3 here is CASSRSGTGGNQPQHF. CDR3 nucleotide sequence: TGTGCCAGCTCGAGATCCGGGACAGGGGGAAATCAGCCCCAGCATTTT.

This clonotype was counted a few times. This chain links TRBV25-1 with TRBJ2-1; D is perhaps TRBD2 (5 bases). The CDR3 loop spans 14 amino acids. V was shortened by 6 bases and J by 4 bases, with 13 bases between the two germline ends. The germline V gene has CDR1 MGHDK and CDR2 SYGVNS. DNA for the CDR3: TGTGCCAGCAGCCTAAACCGGGGTTACAATGAGCAGTTCTTC. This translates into CASSLNRGYNEQFF.

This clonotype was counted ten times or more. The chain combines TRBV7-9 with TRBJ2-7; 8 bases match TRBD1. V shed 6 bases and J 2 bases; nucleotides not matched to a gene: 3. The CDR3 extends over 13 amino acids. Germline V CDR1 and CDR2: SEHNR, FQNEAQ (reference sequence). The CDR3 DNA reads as TGTGCCAGCAGTCAACAGGGGGCCTACGAGCAGTACTTC. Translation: CASSQQGAYEQYF.